What follows describes a single T cell receptor beta chain. Its antigen is as yet unknown. This sample is part of a study of cytomegalovirus exposure and HLA in healthy donors. Study-wide findings and caveats: What was likely a sequencing artifact was a cluster of highly shared sequence variants.

The germline V gene encodes CDR1 DFQATT and CDR2 SNEGSKA (reference sequence). This CDR3 is built from 11 residues. V lost 8 bases, J lost 10 bases, and 15 bases lay in between. Researchers ran the PCR with 60 Vbeta and 13 Jbeta primers. Libraries were prepared by immunoSEQ multiplex PCR; TCRdb keeps only in-frame clonotypes and omits some of them. This sample's table reports 55,000 or so clones. The sequence came from a young woman in good health and CMV-seropositive. The V call is TRBV20-1, the J call TRBJ2-1, with TRBD2 as a possible D gene (5 bases). Sample: PBMCs. CDR3 nucleotides: TGCAGTTCCCACGAGGGAGAAGAGCAGTTCTTC. This sequence encodes CSSHEGEEQFF.